One and the same sample provided the 9 T cell receptor beta chains below, sequenced in a study of shared clonotypes between healthy human individuals. Using immunoSEQ multiplex PCR, the repertoire was profiled, and TCRdb retains in-frame clones only, with some absent. This sample carries about 640,000 clones, roughly 78% of them seen once, and the ten largest clones take around 2%. Sequencing used memory CD4+ T cells sorted from blood. Stated subset: CD45RA-negative fraction. Every receptor here comes from a woman under 40 in good health.

The gene calls are TRBV2 and TRBJ1-2; D not resolved. The CDR3 has 11 amino acids. Trimming cost V 6 bases and J 3 bases, with 5 bases left between them. CDR1 is SNHLY and CDR2 is FYNNEI in the germline V gene. The CDR3 spells CASRQYYGYTF. The DNA for the CDR3 is TGTGCCAGCAGGCAATACTATGGCTACACCTTC.

Of note for this clone: A clone one base away is much larger, so this may be a read error. The chain employs TRBV6-1 and TRBJ1-3, with TRBD1 matching 7 bases. The CDR3 extends over 14 amino acids. Trimming at V came to 5 bases and at J to 0 bases, leaving 1 base not matched to a gene. The germline V gene encodes CDR1 MNHNS and CDR2 SASEGT. The CDR3 DNA reads TGTGCCAGCAGTCGGACAGGCTCTGGAAACACCATATATTTT. This encodes CASSRTGSGNTIYF.

This clone turned up a few times. This chain connects TRBV10-2 to TRBJ2-3, with 10 positions matching TRBD2. CDR3 length: 14 amino acids. Germline V gives CDR1 WSHSY, CDR2 SAAADI. Trimming cost V 6 bases and J 3 bases; bases outside gene matches: 3. Here the CDR3 reads CASRTSGKTDTQYF. The CDR3 DNA reads TGCGCCAGCAGAACTAGCGGGAAAACAGATACGCAGTATTTT.

This clone has just a few counts. This rearrangement joins TRBV2 to TRBJ2-1; TRBD2 matches 9 bases. The germline V gene has CDR1 SNHLY and CDR2 FYNNEI. J lost 2 bases, V lost 6 bases, and 5 bases had no gene match. The CDR3 is 15 amino acids. CDR3 amino acids: CASSGREGPYNEQFF. The CDR3 DNA follows: TGTGCCAGCAGCGGGCGGGAGGGCCCCTACAATGAGCAGTTCTTC.

Points on this clone: Additional DNA sequences in this sample encode the identical CDR3. The CDR3 DNA reads as TGCGCCAGCAGCTTGGATACTAGCGGAGTCTACGAGCAGTACTTC. Protein product: CASSLDTSGVYEQYF. The chain links TRBV5-1 to TRBJ2-7, with TRBD2 matching over 8 bases. The V gene end was trimmed by 0 bases and the J gene end by 3 bases; junction bases not matched to a gene: 5. This CDR3 contains 15 residues. Germline V gene lookup returns CDR1 SGHRS and CDR2 YFSETQ.

This chain uses TRBV7-9 with TRBJ2-5; D is possibly TRBD1 (5 bases). The length of the CDR3 is 16 residues. Between the trimmed V and J ends, which lost 0 bases and 1 base, there was a span of 12 bases. Per the germline V gene, CDR1 is SEHNR and CDR2 is FQNEAQ (reference sequence). CDR3 region: CASSLARAGPQETQYF. CDR3 DNA: TGTGCCAGCAGCTTAGCCCGGGCAGGGCCCCAAGAGACCCAGTACTTC.

J is TRBJ2-4 and V is TRBV29-1; 15 nucleotides match TRBD2. V was clipped by 5 bases and J by 6 bases; unmatched bases: 2. CDR3 length: 14 amino acids. Germline values: CDR1 SQVTM, CDR2 ANQGSEA. CDR3 nucleotide sequence: TGCAGCGTTTCGGGACTAGCGGGAGGAAACATTCAGTACTTC. Translation: CSVSGLAGGNIQYF.

The V gene is TRBV7-9, the J gene TRBJ2-7, with D perhaps matching TRBD1 (6 bases). Germline V gene lookup returns CDR1 SEHNR and CDR2 FQNEAQ (reference sequence). CDR3 length: 16 amino acids. The V gene lost 3 bases and the J gene lost 0 bases, with 15 bases spanning the gap. In nucleotides, the CDR3 is TGTGCCAGCAGCTTTGAAGGTGTGGGGGCCTCCTACGAGCAGTACTTC. Encoded protein: CASSFEGVGASYEQYF.

The CDR3 DNA reads TGTGCCAGCAGTGAACGGGAAGAGACCCAGTACTTC. Protein sequence: CASSEREETQYF. The chain carries TRBV2 and TRBJ2-5; D not certain. CDR3 size: 12 residues. Germline CDR1 is SNHLY and CDR2 is FYNNEI. V shed 2 bases and J shed 3 bases, with 4 bases lying between them. Based on the CDR3 plus reference TRBV2 and TRBJ2-5, the full variable domain is EPEVTQTPSHQVTQMGQEVILRCVPISNHLYFYWYRQILGQKVEFLVSFYNNEISEKSEIFDDQFSVERPDGSNFTLKIRSTKLEDSAMYFCASSEREETQYFGPGTRLLVL.